The 2 T cell receptor beta chains below were found in one sample sequenced in a study of T cell responses to AZD1222 COVID-19 vaccine. Only in-frame clones appear in the TCRdb table, and some are missing; sequencing was by immunoSEQ multiplex PCR. The repertoire consists of 200,000 to 250,000 clones, with approximately 94% occurring once and the leading ten covering roughly 1%. Specimen: peripheral blood, collected on day 0 of MenACWY control vaccination. Every receptor here comes from an adult in good health.

The genes are TRBV18 and TRBJ1-1, with TRBD1 matching 11 bases. V shed 6 bases and J 0 bases; nucleotides not matched to a gene: 6. Germline loops: CDR1 KGHSH, CDR2 LQKENI. This CDR3 spans 16 amino acids. The CDR3 DNA sequence: TGTGCCAGCTCTCATGGGACAGGGGGGTTGAACACTGAAGCTTTCTTT. This sequence encodes CASSHGTGGLNTEAFF.

Only one count was recorded for this clone. The genes are TRBV5-5 and TRBJ1-2; 9 positions match TRBD1. The CDR3 sequence is 14 residues long. V shed 1 base, J shed 8 bases, and the junction held 6 bases outside the gene matches. From germline, CDR1 is SGHKS and CDR2 YYEKEE (reference sequence). The CDR3 protein is CASSLTGGAVGYTF. The CDR3 nucleotides are TGTGCCAGCAGCTTGACAGGGGGCGCCGTAGGCTACACCTTC.